This record covers a single T cell receptor (beta chain). Its antigen is not yet known. One base away there is no much larger clone; base qualities are not given. CDR1 is given as LGHNA and CDR2 as YNFKEQ, both from the germline V gene. From the cysteine through the phenylalanine, the CDR3 covers 15 amino acids. Solely the CDR3 DNA is kept, with 45 bases framed from the first base. Trimmed from V: 2 bases; trimmed from J: 5 bases; junction bases lacking a gene match: 9. The data are from a study of T cell responses to AZD1222 COVID-19 vaccine (dated by TCRdb to the early 2020s). Background for the entire study: AZD1222 recipients given second doses at about 4 weeks or at about 12 weeks were pooled, since spike-specific TCR depth and breadth were not found to differ between the two schedules. A total of just over 230 trial participants underwent TCR sequencing, of whom under 220 had received two doses of AZD1222 and 26 had received two doses of the MenACWY control vaccine. Enrollment into the trials was organized by age into subgroups of 18-55, 56-69 and 70-plus years, and those subgroups contained 148, 28 and 57 TCR-sequenced participants, respectively. Findings and caveats that apply to the study as a whole: Vaccine-associated CD4 TCRs spanned the whole spike protein, with dominant responses in regions 160-218 and 743-854. Participants were mostly white British and included more females than males, and it was suggested by the authors that clonal diversity may have been underestimated. Reportedly, close to half of the unique spike-specific TCRs recognized epitopes lying outside the regions that are mutated in the B.1.351 and B.1.1.7 variants. Because no day 14 peak-response samples were available, repertoires were characterized only after the peak T cell response. The 56-69-year group was small, and its depth increase did not reach significance, likely because of low power. Conclusions about previously exposed vaccinees are limited because only a handful of AZD1222 recipients were SARS-CoV-2 seropositive at baseline. Spike-specific TCR breadth and depth rose significantly after two AZD1222 doses compared with day 0 and with MenACWY recipients.

Read against the paper, the sample's time point label means: baseline before first vaccination. The vaccinee samples were drawn from two UK trials, COV001 and COV002, one of which was a single-blind randomized controlled phase 2/3 trial testing AZD1222 (ChAdOx1 nCoV-19) in healthy adults. For TCRbeta chain sequencing, PBMC samples were collected from trial participants at day 0 and at day 28 after the second dose. The CDR3 regions of human TCRbeta chains were subjected to immunosequencing. As for the original processing: TCRs in the repertoires were matched against a reference library of SARS-CoV-2-specific TCRs that had been generated with the MIRA antigen-specificity platform. Breadth was defined as the fraction of unique TCRs that were SARS-CoV-2-associated. Depth was defined as the fraction of total T cells that were SARS-CoV-2-associated. Using the MIRA data, every spike-specific TCR was mapped to the spike region that the TCR reacted to and assigned to either a CD4 or a CD8 class. Log10-transformed breadth and depth values were compared by one-way ANOVA with Sidak's multiple comparisons tests. TCRdb provides this immuneACCESS table in a form limited to in-frame rearrangements. Some clones are lacking; in checked studies, under half of them reflect an unresolved V gene, and why the rest are absent is not known. The D gene and trimming were derived from the DNA, and the V and J assignments and clone size from that table. This sample holds under 150,000 clones; approximately 90% were observed only once. Jointly, the top ten make up approximately 8.4% of the sample.

The specimen comprised peripheral blood, sampled on day 0 of AZD1222 vaccination. This TCR came from an adult in good health. The sequence joins TRBV4-2 to TRBJ2-7; TRBD2 lines up with 7 middle nucleotides. The CDR3: CASSQSPSREDEQYF. At the DNA level, the sequence is TGTGCCAGCAGCCAATCCCCCAGCCGGGAGGACGAGCAGTACTTC.